The 2 T cell receptor beta chains below come from one sample, sequenced in a study of blood T cell repertoires in COVID-19. Clones were sequenced by immunoSEQ multiplex PCR, and TCRdb holds only the in-frame ones, with some missing. Found here are more than 85,000 clones, around 81% of them singletons; the top ten hold around two fifths. Material: peripheral blood. The receptors were sampled from an elderly man with acute or convalescent COVID-19.

V gene TRBV18 combines with J gene TRBJ2-1; the D gene is possibly TRBD1 (6 bases). The CDR3 covers 16 residues. Germline lookup yields CDR1 KGHSH and CDR2 LQKENI. Trimming took 3 bases from V and 2 from J, leaving 14 bases between them. CDR3 loop: CASSPRTARTYNEQFF. The CDR3 coding sequence is TGTGCCAGCTCACCTAGGACAGCGCGTACCTACAATGAGCAGTTCTTC.

The J gene is TRBJ1-4, the V gene TRBV28; 8 nucleotides line up with TRBD1. Germline V gives CDR1 MDHEN, CDR2 SYDVKM. J was trimmed by 7 bases and V by 6 bases; bases with no gene match: 10. This CDR3 has 15 residues. CDR3 sequence (DNA): TGTGCCAGCAGCCCAGGGGGCCAGGGGGGTGAAAAACTGTTTTTT. This gives the protein CASSPGGQGGEKLFF.